This TCR beta chain was profiled in a study of blood T cells in healthy people across ages. The CDR3 is made up of 12 amino acids. Germline lookup yields CDR1 SNHLY and CDR2 FYNNEI. Trimming left V 0 bases short and J 4 bases short, with 1 base between. A second PCR of roughly 7 to 11 cycles used a sample-barcoded 5' primer and a J-beta primer mix. Tags on each cDNA molecule came from a template-switch adaptor with 12 random nucleotides. MiXCR was run by TCRdb on the 5' RACE reads, yielding one entry per CDR3 protein. The repertoire consists of around 1,700,000 distinct CDR3 sequences, with 28% occurring once and the leading ten covering roughly 8%.

What was sequenced was blood. The chain couples TRBV2 to TRBJ1-3; D is uncertain. The clonotype comes from a woman aged 30 to 39 in good health. The CDR3: CASSEAGNTIYF. In nucleotides, the CDR3 is TGTGCCAGCAGTGAAGCCGGAAACACCATATATTTT. Combining the CDR3 with reference TRBV2 and TRBJ1-3 gives the whole variable domain EPEVTQTPSHQVTQMGQEVILRCVPISNHLYFYWYRQILGQKVEFLVSFYNNEISEKSEIFDDQFSVERPDGSNFTLKIRSTKLEDSAMYFCASSEAGNTIYFGEGSWLTVV.